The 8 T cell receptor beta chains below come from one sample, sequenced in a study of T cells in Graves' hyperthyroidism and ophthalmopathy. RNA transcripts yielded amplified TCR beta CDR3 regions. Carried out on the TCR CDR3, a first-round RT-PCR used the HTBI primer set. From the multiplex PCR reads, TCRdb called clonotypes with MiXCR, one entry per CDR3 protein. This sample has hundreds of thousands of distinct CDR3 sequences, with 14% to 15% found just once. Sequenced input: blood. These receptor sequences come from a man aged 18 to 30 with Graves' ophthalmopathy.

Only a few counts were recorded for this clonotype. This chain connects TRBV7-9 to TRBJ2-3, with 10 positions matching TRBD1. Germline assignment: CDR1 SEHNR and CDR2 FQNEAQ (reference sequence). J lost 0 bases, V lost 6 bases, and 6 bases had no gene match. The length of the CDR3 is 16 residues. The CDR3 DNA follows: TGTGCCAGCAGGTCCGGGACAGGGGCCAGCACAGATACGCAGTATTTT. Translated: CASRSGTGASTDTQYF. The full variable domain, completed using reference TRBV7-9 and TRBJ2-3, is DTGVSQNPRHKITKRGQNVTFRCDPISEHNRLYWYRQTLGQGPEFLTYFQNEAQLEKSRLLSDRFSAERPKGSFSTLEIQRTEQGDSAMYLCASRSGTGASTDTQYFGPGTRLTVL.

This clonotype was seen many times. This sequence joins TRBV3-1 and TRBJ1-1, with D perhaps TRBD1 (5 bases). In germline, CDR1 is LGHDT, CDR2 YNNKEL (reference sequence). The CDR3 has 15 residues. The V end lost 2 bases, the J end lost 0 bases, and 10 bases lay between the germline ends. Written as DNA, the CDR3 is TGTGCCAGCAGCCAAAGGGACCCCATGAACACTGAAGCTTTCTTT. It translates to CASSQRDPMNTEAFF.

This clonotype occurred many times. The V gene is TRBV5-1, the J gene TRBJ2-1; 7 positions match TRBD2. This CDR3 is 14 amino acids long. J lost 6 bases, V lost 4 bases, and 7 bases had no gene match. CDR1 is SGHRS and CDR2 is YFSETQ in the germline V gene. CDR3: CASSVLADFNEQFF. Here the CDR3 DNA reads TGCGCCAGCAGCGTGCTAGCGGATTTCAATGAGCAGTTCTTC.

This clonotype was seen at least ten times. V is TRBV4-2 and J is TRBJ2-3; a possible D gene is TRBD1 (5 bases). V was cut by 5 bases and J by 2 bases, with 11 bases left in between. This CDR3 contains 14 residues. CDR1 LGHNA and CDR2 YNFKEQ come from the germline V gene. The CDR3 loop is CASSDWTITDTQYF. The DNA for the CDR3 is TGTGCCAGCAGCGACTGGACAATCACAGATACGCAGTATTTT.

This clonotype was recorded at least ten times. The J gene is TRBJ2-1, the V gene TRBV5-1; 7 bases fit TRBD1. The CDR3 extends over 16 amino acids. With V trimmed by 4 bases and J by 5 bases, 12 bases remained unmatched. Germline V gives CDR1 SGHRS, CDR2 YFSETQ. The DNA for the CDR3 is TGCGCCAGCAGCGCCCCAGAGGGGGCTCGACACAATGAGCAGTTCTTC. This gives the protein CASSAPEGARHNEQFF.

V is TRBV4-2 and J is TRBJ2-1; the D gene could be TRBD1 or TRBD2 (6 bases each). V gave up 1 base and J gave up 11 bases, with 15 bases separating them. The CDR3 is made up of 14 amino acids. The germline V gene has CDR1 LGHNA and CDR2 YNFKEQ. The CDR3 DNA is TGTGCCAGCAGCCAAGGTCGGGGGCTGAATCAGCAGTTCTTC. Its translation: CASSQGRGLNQQFF.

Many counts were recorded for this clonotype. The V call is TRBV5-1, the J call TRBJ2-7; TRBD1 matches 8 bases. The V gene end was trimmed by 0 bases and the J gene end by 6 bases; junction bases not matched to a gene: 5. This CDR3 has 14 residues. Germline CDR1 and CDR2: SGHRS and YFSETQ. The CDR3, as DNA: TGCGCCAGCAGCTTGGTCCAGGGGGCTCTCGAGCAGTACTTC. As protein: CASSLVQGALEQYF.

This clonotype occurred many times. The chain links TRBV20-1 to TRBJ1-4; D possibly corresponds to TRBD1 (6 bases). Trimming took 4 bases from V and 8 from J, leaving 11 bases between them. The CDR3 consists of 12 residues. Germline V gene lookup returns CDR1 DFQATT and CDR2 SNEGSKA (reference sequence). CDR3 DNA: TGCAGTGCTACAGGGGAAGGAGAAAAACTGTTTTTT. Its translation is CSATGEGEKLFF.